Presented here are 27 T cell receptor beta chains from one specimen sequenced in a study of blood T cell repertoires in COVID-19. Produced via immunoSEQ multiplex PCR; TCRdb's table is partial and in-frame only. In the table there are about 230,000 clones, approximately 81% of which are singletons. Specimen: peripheral blood. The receptor set was obtained from a man aged 35-49 years with acute or convalescent COVID-19.

The chain recombines TRBV7-2 with TRBJ2-1; the match to TRBD2 covers 14 bases. Germline values: CDR1 SGHTA, CDR2 FQGNSA. With V trimmed by 5 bases and J by 10 bases, 10 bases remained unmatched. The length of the CDR3 is 16 residues. The CDR3 loop reads CASSPETSGGATEQFF. The CDR3 nucleotides are TGTGCCAGCAGCCCTGAGACTAGCGGGGGGGCCACGGAGCAGTTCTTC.

This clone was counted between two and nine times. The chain has TRBV9 and TRBJ1-5; possible D gene TRBD1, 6 bases. Germline assignment: CDR1 SGDLS and CDR2 YYNGEE. CDR3 length: 14 amino acids. Between the trimmed V and J ends, which lost 3 bases and 3 bases, there was a span of 10 bases. CDR3 residues: CASSAEGVNQPQHF. The CDR3 nucleotides are TGTGCCAGCAGCGCCGAGGGGGTCAATCAGCCCCAGCATTTT.

The V call is TRBV9, the J call TRBJ2-1; the match to TRBD1 covers 10 bases. Looked up from germline, CDR1 is SGDLS and CDR2 is YYNGEE. V trimming: 6 bases; J trimming: 8 bases; junction bases outside the gene matches: 8. The length of the CDR3 is 14 residues. CDR3 residues: CASNRDRGPYEQFF. The CDR3 DNA sequence: TGTGCCAGCAACCGGGACAGGGGCCCATATGAGCAGTTCTTC.

This rearrangement joins TRBV18 to TRBJ1-1; D call uncertain. V lost 2 bases and J 1 base, leaving 14 bases between the germline ends. The V gene's germline CDR1 is KGHSH and CDR2 LQKENI. This CDR3 comprises 16 residues. CDR3 bases: TGTGCCAGCTCACCAAGTTGGGCAGGCCGGAACACTGAAGCTTTCTTT. Residues: CASSPSWAGRNTEAFF. The whole variable domain, filled in from reference TRBV18 and TRBJ1-1, reads NAGVMQNPRHLVRRRGQEARLRCSPMKGHSHVYWYRQLPEEGLKFMVYLQKENIIDESGMPKERFSAEFPKEGPSILRIQQVVRGDSAAYFCASSPSWAGRNTEAFFGQGTRLTVV.

The chain's CDR3 is CASSPGEQFF. Here the CDR3 DNA reads TGTGCCAGCAGCCCGGGTGAGCAGTTCTTC. This chain links TRBV7-2 with TRBJ2-1, with unresolved D. CDR3 length: 10 amino acids. CDR1 is SGHTA, CDR2 FQGNSA, per germline. V was shortened by 5 bases and J by 9 bases, with 5 bases between the two germline ends.

This chain links TRBV9 with TRBJ1-1, with D perhaps matching TRBD1 (5 bases). Germline V gene sequence: CDR1 SGDLS, CDR2 YYNGEE. CDR3 length: 15 amino acids. Trimming removed 1 base from V and 7 bases from J, with 17 bases in between. CDR3 protein: CASSVSPVGQIEAFF. The CDR3 DNA sequence: TGTGCCAGCAGCGTATCCCCCGTGGGGCAGATTGAAGCTTTCTTT.

The table lists this clone with a few counts. This chain links TRBV5-1 with TRBJ1-1; D gene ambiguous. Deletions cut 6 bases from V and 0 bases from J, with 12 bases between. This CDR3 has 14 residues. Per the germline V gene, CDR1 is SGHRS and CDR2 is YFSETQ. CDR3 nucleotides: TGCGCCAGCACCCTGGGCAGCTTGAACACTGAAGCTTTCTTT. Protein: CASTLGSLNTEAFF.

This clone was detected a few times. The rearrangement uses TRBV24-1 and TRBJ1-3; 9 bases fit TRBD1. The V gene end was trimmed by 1 base and the J gene end by 0 bases; junction bases not matched to a gene: 6. The CDR3 length is 18 residues. The germline gives CDR1 KGHDR, CDR2 SFDVKD. This CDR3 reads CATSDFRQGVTSGNTIYF. The CDR3 DNA reads as TGTGCCACCAGTGATTTCAGACAGGGGGTAACCTCTGGAAACACCATATATTTT.

The chain combines TRBV7-9 with TRBJ2-3; 8 bases are a match to TRBD2. The CDR3 consists of 17 residues. Germline V gives CDR1 SEHNR, CDR2 FQNEAQ (reference sequence). Losses at the gene ends were 5 bases for V and 6 bases for J; bases not matched to a gene: 16. As DNA, the CDR3 is TGTGCCAGCAGCCCCAGTCGGGCAGCGGGGGTACCGGATACGCAGTATTTT. It encodes CASSPSRAAGVPDTQYF. The whole variable domain, filled in from reference TRBV7-9 and TRBJ2-3, reads DTGVSQNPRHKITKRGQNVTFRCDPISEHNRLYWYRQTLGQGPEFLTYFQNEAQLEKSRLLSDRFSAERPKGSFSTLEIQRTEQGDSAMYLCASSPSRAAGVPDTQYFGPGTRLTVL.

The chain is built from TRBV4-3 and TRBJ2-7, with 9 bases fitting TRBD1. The J segment lost 4 bases and the V segment lost 3 bases, leaving 7 bases of the junction unmatched. CDR1 is LGHNA and CDR2 is YSLEER in the germline V gene. This CDR3 contains 15 residues. The chain's CDR3 is CASSQLGQGSYEQYF. The CDR3, as DNA: TGCGCCAGCAGCCAGCTAGGACAGGGGTCGTACGAGCAGTACTTC.

With respect to this clone: Other DNA sequences of this sample code for an identical CDR3. The CDR3: CAISESDRANTEAFF. In DNA, the CDR3 is TGTGCCATCAGTGAGTCCGACAGGGCGAACACTGAAGCTTTCTTT. V and J are TRBV10-3 and TRBJ1-1, with 7 bases fitting TRBD1. The CDR3 is made up of 15 amino acids. V shed 0 bases and J 1 base; nucleotides not matched to a gene: 2. CDR1 is ENHRY and CDR2 is SYGVKD in the germline V gene.

The rearrangement joins TRBV3-1 (or the pseudogene TRBV3-2) to TRBJ1-2; D call uncertain. The CDR3 is 15 residues long. The germline V gene encodes CDR1 LGHDT and CDR2 YNNKEL (reference sequence). Deletions cut 0 bases from V and 4 bases from J, with 12 bases between. CDR3 loop: CASSQDRGSSYGYTF. The CDR3 coding sequence is TGTGCCAGCAGCCAAGATCGCGGGAGCTCCTATGGCTACACCTTC.

The chain links TRBV4-1 to TRBJ2-1; 7 bases map to TRBD1. The CDR3 covers 13 residues. Per germline, CDR1 MGHRA and CDR2 YSYEKL. The V segment lost 4 bases and the J segment 6 bases; nucleotides outside the gene matches: 3. The CDR3 coding sequence is TGCGCCAGCAGCCTGACAGGGACCAATGAGCAGTTCTTC. It specifies CASSLTGTNEQFF.

V gene TRBV7-6 combines with J gene TRBJ2-1; unclear D gene. V was clipped by 3 bases and J by 5 bases, with 8 bases between them. Per the germline V gene, CDR1 is SGHVS and CDR2 is FNYEAQ. The CDR3 is 13 amino acids. This CDR3 is CASSFITNNEQFF. For the CDR3, the DNA is TGTGCCAGCAGCTTTATCACTAACAATGAGCAGTTCTTC.

The chain joins TRBV9 to TRBJ1-1; TRBD1 matches 12 bases. V dropped 0 bases and J dropped 2; count of bases not matched to a gene: 2. The CDR3 sequence is 16 residues long. CDR1 and CDR2 (germline): SGDLS, YYNGEE. The CDR3 DNA follows: TGTGCCAGCAGCGTAGGGGACAGGGGGCGCAACACTGAAGCTTTCTTT. Protein product: CASSVGDRGRNTEAFF.

The chain combines TRBV2 with TRBJ1-3, with D unclear. The V and J ends lost 5 bases and 0 bases respectively, with 11 bases between them. Germline CDR1 SNHLY, CDR2 FYNNEI. The CDR3 has 15 residues. The CDR3 loop reads CASSPTVVSGNTIYF. The CDR3 nucleotides are TGTGCCAGCAGTCCGACTGTCGTCTCTGGAAACACCATATATTTT. Drawing the rest from reference TRBV2 and TRBJ1-3, the complete variable domain is EPEVTQTPSHQVTQMGQEVILRCVPISNHLYFYWYRQILGQKVEFLVSFYNNEISEKSEIFDDQFSVERPDGSNFTLKIRSTKLEDSAMYFCASSPTVVSGNTIYFGEGSWLTVV.

This chain uses TRBV6-5 with TRBJ2-5, with TRBD1 matching 10 bases. Germline-derived CDR1 and CDR2 are MNHEY and SVGAGI. CDR3 length: 15 residues. The V segment lost 2 bases and the J segment 4 bases; nucleotides outside the gene matches: 4. DNA of the CDR3: TGTGCCAGCAGTTACGAGAGGGACAGGGGAGAGACCCAGTACTTC. This codes for CASSYERDRGETQYF.

This chain uses TRBV29-1 with TRBJ1-1, with a weak D call TRBD1 (5 bases). The CDR3 loop spans 15 amino acids. Deletions cut 7 bases from V and 0 bases from J, with 18 bases between. Per the germline V gene, CDR1 is SQVTM and CDR2 is ANQGSEA. The CDR3 spells CSADRANFMNTEAFF. The DNA of the CDR3 is TGCAGCGCCGACAGAGCTAATTTCATGAACACTGAAGCTTTCTTT.

V is TRBV18 and J is TRBJ2-7; a weak D match, TRBD2 (7 bases). The V end was cut by 6 bases, the J end by 2 bases, with 14 bases between. The V gene's germline CDR1 is KGHSH and CDR2 LQKENI. The CDR3 is 14 amino acids. The CDR3 loop is CASSPGRGPYEQYF. The CDR3 region has the DNA TGTGCCAGCTCTCCCGGGCGGGGGCCCTACGAGCAGTACTTC.

The chain couples TRBV27 to TRBJ1-2, with a tentative D call TRBD1 (5 bases). This CDR3 is built from 12 residues. Trimming removed 8 bases from V and 11 bases from J, with 18 bases in between. CDR1 MNHEY and CDR2 SMNVEV come from the germline V gene (reference sequence). The CDR3 protein is CASGSWGLGYTF. Written as DNA, the CDR3 is TGTGCCAGCGGCAGTTGGGGACTCGGGTACACCTTC.

This chain connects TRBV7-2 to TRBJ1-2, with 9 bases fitting TRBD1. This CDR3 region has 14 residues. CDR1 is SGHTA, CDR2 FQGNSA, per germline. Germline trimming cut 5 bases from V and 6 bases from J; bases unmatched to any gene: 7. CDR3 sequence: CASSQTGGGNGYTF. In nucleotides, the CDR3 is TGTGCCAGCAGCCAAACAGGGGGCGGAAATGGCTACACCTTC.

The CDR3 DNA follows: TGTGCCAGCAGTCGGGACAGGCAAAACACCATATATTTT. Residues: CASSRDRQNTIYF. This chain uses TRBV27 with TRBJ1-3; TRBD1 aligns across 8 bases. V lost 5 bases to trimming and J lost 6 bases; unmatched junction nucleotides: 3. The CDR3 length is 13 residues. The V gene's germline CDR1 is MNHEY and CDR2 SMNVEV (reference sequence).

V is TRBV18 and J is TRBJ1-1, with 7 bases that match TRBD1. V was clipped by 3 bases and J by 2 bases; unmatched bases: 9. The CDR3 consists of 16 residues. Germline V lookup: CDR1 KGHSH, CDR2 LQKENI. CDR3 loop: CASSPVQAGGNTEAFF. CDR3 DNA: TGTGCCAGCTCACCTGTTCAGGCAGGGGGAAACACTGAAGCTTTCTTT.

With regard to this clone: Mismatch with germline at one junction end may stem from a read error. The rearrangement joins TRBV7-9 to TRBJ1-2; D is perhaps TRBD1 (6 bases). The germline V gene has CDR1 SEHNR and CDR2 FQNEAQ (reference sequence). This CDR3 has 14 residues. The CDR3 loop reads CASSLGQDNNGYTF. CDR3 bases: TGTGCCAGCAGCTTAGGACAGGATAACAATGGCTACACCTTC.

The genes are TRBV7-9 and TRBJ2-5; possible D gene TRBD1, 6 bases. Germline-derived CDR1 and CDR2 are SEHNR and FQNEAQ (reference sequence). This CDR3 is built from 11 residues. V dropped 5 bases and J dropped 7 bases, with 8 bases sitting between them. The CDR3 spells CASSQGGTQYF. The CDR3 coding sequence is TGTGCCAGCAGCCAAGGGGGGACCCAGTACTTC.

Only a few counts were recorded for this clone. The J gene is TRBJ1-6, the V gene TRBV5-1, with D possibly matching TRBD1 (5 bases). This CDR3 comprises 14 residues. In germline, CDR1 is SGHRS, CDR2 YFSETQ. V lost 0 bases, J lost 8 bases, and 9 bases lay in between. Here the CDR3 reads CASSLGSRDSPLHF. CDR3 bases: TGCGCCAGCAGCTTGGGATCCAGGGATTCACCCCTCCACTTT.

The rearrangement uses TRBV28 and TRBJ1-1; 7 nucleotides line up with TRBD1. The CDR3 extends over 12 amino acids. After removal of 6 bases from V and 11 bases from J, the junction contained 9 bases not matched to a gene. Germline CDR1 and CDR2: MDHEN and SYDVKM. The CDR3 DNA reads as TGTGCCAGCAGACAGGGGAATTTAGAGGCTTTCTTT. Translating gives CASRQGNLEAFF.